Listed below are T cell receptor beta chains from one sample, sequenced in a study of blood T cell repertoires in COVID-19. Profiled with immunoSEQ multiplex PCR; TCRdb holds only in-frame clones, not every one. The sample comprises 200,000 to 300,000 clones, 80% to 90% of which are singletons, and roughly 1.8% rests with the top ten. The sample consisted of peripheral blood. The receptors here all came from a young man with active or convalescent COVID-19. Both conserved end residues are part of each CDR3. A D gene is named only where the DNA matches it firmly. Only some rows state a clone size, as once, few, many or a class for expanded clones.

V gene: TRBV30; J gene: TRBJ1-2; clone size: -; D gene: TRBD1; CDR3 protein: CAWEIGGGYTF; CDR3 DNA: TGTGCCTGGGAAATAGGGGGCGGCTACACCTTC
V gene: TRBV15; J gene: TRBJ1-4; clone size: -; D gene: -; CDR3 protein: CATRVAEKLFF; CDR3 DNA: TGTGCCACCAGAGTAGCTGAAAAACTGTTTTTT
V gene: TRBV9; J gene: TRBJ1-1; clone size: -; D gene: -; CDR3 protein: CASSEAGGKAFF; CDR3 DNA: TGTGCCAGCAGCGAGGCGGGAGGGAAAGCTTTCTTT
V gene: TRBV9; J gene: TRBJ2-1; clone size: -; D gene: TRBD2; CDR3 protein: CASSGTSGGYNEQFF; CDR3 DNA: TGTGCCAGCAGCGGAACTAGCGGGGGATACAATGAGCAGTTCTTC
V gene: TRBV9; J gene: TRBJ1-5; clone size: once; D gene: -; CDR3 protein: CASSDQGSVQPQHF; CDR3 DNA: TGTGCCAGCAGCGATCAGGGTTCCGTTCAGCCCCAGCATTTT
V gene: TRBV28; J gene: TRBJ2-7; clone size: once; D gene: -; CDR3 protein: CASSFRRQGRRRGYEQYF; CDR3 DNA: TGTGCCAGCAGTTTTCGAAGACAGGGCCGTCGGAGGGGATACGAGCAGTACTTC
V gene: TRBV6-6; J gene: TRBJ1-6; clone size: -; D gene: TRBD1; CDR3 protein: CASRQGANSPLHF; CDR3 DNA: TGTGCCAGCAGACAGGGGGCGAATTCACCCCTCCACTTT
V gene: TRBV10-2; J gene: TRBJ2-7; clone size: -; D gene: TRBD1; CDR3 protein: CASSEFKGASAYEQYF; CDR3 DNA: TGCGCCAGCAGTGAGTTCAAGGGGGCGTCAGCCTACGAGCAGTACTTC
V gene: TRBV5-4; J gene: TRBJ1-2; clone size: once; D gene: -; CDR3 protein: CASSLREQSRYGYTF; CDR3 DNA: TGTGCCAGCAGCTTGCGTGAACAATCCCGCTATGGCTACACCTTC
V gene: TRBV5-5; J gene: TRBJ2-1; clone size: once; D gene: TRBD1; CDR3 protein: CASSFREDRAGEQFF; CDR3 DNA: TGTGCCAGCAGCTTCCGAGAGGACAGGGCCGGCGAGCAGTTCTTC
V gene: TRBV28; J gene: TRBJ1-4; clone size: few; D gene: -; CDR3 protein: CASSEGPTNEKLFF; CDR3 DNA: TGTGCCAGCAGTGAGGGTCCAACTAATGAAAAACTGTTTTTT
V gene: TRBV19; J gene: TRBJ1-1; clone size: -; D gene: TRBD1; CDR3 protein: CASSPGDRLNTEAFF; CDR3 DNA: TGTGCCAGTAGTCCGGGGGACAGGCTGAACACTGAAGCTTTCTTT
V gene: TRBV19; J gene: TRBJ1-6; clone size: -; D gene: -; CDR3 protein: CASSFQSNSPLHF; CDR3 DNA: TGTGCCAGTAGTTTTCAGTCTAATTCACCCCTCCACTTT
V gene: TRBV5-4; J gene: TRBJ2-7; clone size: -; D gene: -; CDR3 protein: CASSLEGTRNEQYF; CDR3 DNA: TGTGCCAGCAGCTTGGAGGGGACACGAAACGAGCAGTACTTC
V gene: TRBV3-1/TRBV3-2; J gene: TRBJ1-1; clone size: once; D gene: TRBD1; CDR3 protein: CASSLGQANTEAFF; CDR3 DNA: TGTGCCAGCAGCCTGGGACAGGCGAACACTGAAGCTTTCTTT
V gene: TRBV5-6; J gene: TRBJ1-1; clone size: once; D gene: TRBD1; CDR3 protein: CASSSLTGGVGEAFF; CDR3 DNA: TGTGCCAGCAGCTCCCTAACAGGGGGAGTTGGTGAAGCTTTCTTT
V gene: TRBV10-1; J gene: TRBJ1-1; clone size: once; D gene: -; CDR3 protein: CASSETGRRAEAFF; CDR3 DNA: TGCGCCAGCAGTGAGACAGGGCGGCGAGCTGAAGCTTTCTTT
V gene: TRBV10-1; J gene: TRBJ2-5; clone size: -; D gene: -; CDR3 protein: CASSESWTGQETQYF; CDR3 DNA: TGCGCCAGCAGTGAGTCGTGGACGGGACAAGAGACCCAGTACTTC
V gene: TRBV10-1; J gene: TRBJ2-1; clone size: -; D gene: TRBD1; CDR3 protein: CASSEVSGQGAWEQFF; CDR3 DNA: TGCGCCAGCAGTGAAGTGTCGGGACAGGGGGCTTGGGAGCAGTTCTTC
V gene: TRBV25-1; J gene: TRBJ2-7; clone size: -; D gene: -; CDR3 protein: CASSENGAYEQYF; CDR3 DNA: TGTGCCAGCAGCGAAAATGGGGCTTACGAGCAGTACTTC
V gene: TRBV19; J gene: TRBJ2-7; clone size: -; D gene: -; CDR3 protein: CASSTGSGVRERDEQYF; CDR3 DNA: TGTGCCAGTAGTACCGGATCGGGTGTCAGGGAAAGGGACGAGCAGTACTTC
V gene: TRBV3-1/TRBV3-2; J gene: TRBJ2-7; clone size: once; D gene: TRBD1; CDR3 protein: CASSRRDRDDEQYF; CDR3 DNA: TGTGCCAGCTCCCGGCGGGACAGGGACGACGAGCAGTACTTC
V gene: TRBV6-4; J gene: TRBJ1-2; clone size: -; D gene: -; CDR3 protein: CASSEHGGSYGYTF; CDR3 DNA: TGTGCCAGCAGTGAACACGGCGGGTCCTATGGCTACACCTTC
V gene: TRBV4-1; J gene: TRBJ1-1; clone size: -; D gene: -; CDR3 protein: CASSEVGLENTEAFF; CDR3 DNA: TGCGCCAGCAGCGAAGTAGGACTGGAGAACACTGAAGCTTTCTTT
V gene: TRBV2; J gene: TRBJ1-2; clone size: -; D gene: -; CDR3 protein: CASRYSNYGYTF; CDR3 DNA: TGTGCCAGCAGATATAGTAACTATGGCTACACCTTC
V gene: TRBV6-2/TRBV6-3; J gene: TRBJ1-6; clone size: -; D gene: TRBD1; CDR3 protein: CASSSVDRVFSPLHF; CDR3 DNA: TGTGCCAGCAGTTCCGTAGACAGGGTTTTCTCACCCCTCCACTTT
V gene: TRBV9; J gene: TRBJ1-1; clone size: -; D gene: -; CDR3 protein: CASSVAVNTEAFF; CDR3 DNA: TGTGCCAGCAGCGTTGCGGTGAACACTGAAGCTTTCTTT
V gene: TRBV6-6; J gene: TRBJ1-1; clone size: -; D gene: -; CDR3 protein: CASSYSVTGRTEAFF; CDR3 DNA: TGTGCCAGCAGTTACTCGGTTACAGGGAGAACTGAAGCTTTCTTT
V gene: TRBV27; J gene: TRBJ2-5; clone size: -; D gene: -; CDR3 protein: CASSSGYETQYF; CDR3 DNA: TGTGCCAGCAGTTCAGGGTATGAGACCCAGTACTTC
V gene: TRBV7-2; J gene: TRBJ2-7; clone size: -; D gene: TRBD2; CDR3 protein: CASSLGGGPSGLYEQYF; CDR3 DNA: TGTGCCAGCAGCTTAGGGGGGGGGCCTAGCGGGCTCTACGAGCAGTACTTC
V gene: TRBV4-1; J gene: TRBJ2-1; clone size: once; D gene: TRBD1; CDR3 protein: CASSQDSRGRNNEQFF; CDR3 DNA: TGCGCCAGCAGCCAAGATTCAAGGGGGCGAAACAATGAGCAGTTCTTC
V gene: TRBV7-2; J gene: TRBJ1-2; clone size: -; D gene: TRBD1; CDR3 protein: CASSQRPGQGLPLF; CDR3 DNA: TGTGCCAGCAGCCAACGACCGGGACAGGGCCTCCCTCTCTTC
V gene: TRBV30; J gene: TRBJ1-6; clone size: -; D gene: TRBD1; CDR3 protein: CAWTGGPSPLHF; CDR3 DNA: TGTGCCTGGACAGGGGGACCCTCACCCCTCCACTTT
V gene: TRBV20-1; J gene: TRBJ2-3; clone size: -; D gene: TRBD2; CDR3 protein: CSASKSGGLPSTDTQYF; CDR3 DNA: TGCAGTGCTAGTAAAAGCGGGGGGCTACCTTCCACAGATACGCAGTATTTT
V gene: TRBV5-1; J gene: TRBJ1-5; clone size: -; D gene: TRBD1; CDR3 protein: CASSPGQGGRNQPQHF; CDR3 DNA: TGCGCCAGCAGCCCTGGACAGGGGGGAAGAAATCAGCCCCAGCATTTT
V gene: TRBV5-4; J gene: TRBJ2-1; clone size: -; D gene: TRBD2; CDR3 protein: CASSTGTSGGAHEQFF; CDR3 DNA: TGTGCCAGCAGTACCGGGACTAGCGGGGGGGCCCATGAGCAGTTCTTC
V gene: TRBV3-1/TRBV3-2; J gene: TRBJ2-7; clone size: -; D gene: TRBD1; CDR3 protein: CASSQVSLLAGGDEQYF; CDR3 DNA: TGTGCCAGCAGCCAAGTCTCTCTTCTGGCAGGGGGCGACGAGCAGTACTTC
V gene: TRBV18; J gene: TRBJ1-1; clone size: -; D gene: TRBD1; CDR3 protein: CASSPPRDRAEAFF; CDR3 DNA: TGTGCCAGCTCACCACCGAGGGACAGGGCTGAAGCTTTCTTT
V gene: TRBV6-5; J gene: TRBJ1-3; clone size: -; D gene: TRBD1; CDR3 protein: CASVVRQGAGNTIYF; CDR3 DNA: TGTGCCAGCGTCGTGAGACAGGGGGCTGGAAACACCATATATTTT
V gene: TRBV18; J gene: TRBJ2-2; clone size: -; D gene: -; CDR3 protein: CASSPIRELGTGELFF; CDR3 DNA: TGTGCCAGCTCACCAATTCGGGAACTCGGCACCGGGGAGCTGTTTTTT
V gene: TRBV5-6; J gene: TRBJ2-2; clone size: -; D gene: -; CDR3 protein: CASSLDRAVGELFF; CDR3 DNA: TGTGCCAGCAGCTTGGACAGGGCGGTCGGGGAGCTGTTTTTT
V gene: TRBV20-1; J gene: TRBJ1-6; clone size: -; D gene: -; CDR3 protein: CSASTGQRSPLHF; CDR3 DNA: TGCAGTGCTAGTACAGGTCAACGATCACCCCTCCACTTT
V gene: TRBV11-1; J gene: TRBJ1-2; clone size: -; D gene: TRBD1; CDR3 protein: CASSMDRDGYTF; CDR3 DNA: TGTGCCAGCAGCATGGACAGGGACGGCTACACCTTC
V gene: TRBV18; J gene: TRBJ2-5; clone size: -; D gene: TRBD1; CDR3 protein: CASSRGQLQETQYF; CDR3 DNA: TGTGCCAGCTCACGGGGACAGCTTCAAGAGACCCAGTACTTC
V gene: TRBV19; J gene: TRBJ1-1; clone size: -; D gene: TRBD1; CDR3 protein: CASLDREKRNEAFF; CDR3 DNA: TGTGCCAGTCTGGACAGGGAGAAACGTAATGAAGCTTTCTTT
V gene: TRBV2; J gene: TRBJ1-5; clone size: -; D gene: -; CDR3 protein: CASSVRENQPQHF; CDR3 DNA: TGTGCCAGCAGTGTTAGGGAGAATCAGCCCCAGCATTTT
V gene: TRBV6-1; J gene: TRBJ1-4; clone size: -; D gene: TRBD1; CDR3 protein: CASSEEQGGEFATNEKLFF; CDR3 DNA: TGTGCCAGCAGTGAGGAACAGGGGGGGGAATTTGCAACTAATGAAAAACTGTTTTTT
V gene: TRBV19; J gene: TRBJ1-6; clone size: -; D gene: -; CDR3 protein: CASSIGGTLNSPLHF; CDR3 DNA: TGTGCCAGTAGTATAGGAGGGACTCTTAATTCACCCCTCCACTTT
V gene: TRBV2; J gene: TRBJ1-1; clone size: -; D gene: -; CDR3 protein: CASRQMTGSNTEAFF; CDR3 DNA: TGTGCCAGCAGACAAATGACAGGATCGAACACTGAAGCTTTCTTT
V gene: TRBV20-1; J gene: TRBJ2-7; clone size: -; D gene: -; CDR3 protein: CSASGGIEQYF; CDR3 DNA: TGCAGTGCTAGCGGCGGGATCGAGCAGTACTTC
V gene: TRBV13; J gene: TRBJ2-7; clone size: -; D gene: TRBD1; CDR3 protein: CASSPTGGGGYEQYF; CDR3 DNA: TGTGCCAGCAGCCCAACAGGGGGCGGAGGCTACGAGCAGTACTTC